The next 29 T cell receptor beta chains were all read from a single sample in a study of OX40 agonist ivuxolimab in advanced cancers. Sequencing was performed with immunoSEQ multiplex PCR; in TCRdb, only in-frame clones are kept and a portion is missing. The sample has 60,000 to 90,000 clones; around 90% are singletons. The sample consisted of CD4+ or CD8+ T cells sorted from blood, taken in a trial of the OX40 agonist ivuxolimab. The receptors derive from an adult with an advanced solid tumor such as melanoma, head and neck, liver or kidney cancer.

Here the CDR3 DNA reads TGTGCCAGCAGCCTCGGGGAAATAGATACGCAGTATTTT. It specifies CASSLGEIDTQYF. The chain combines TRBV7-2 with TRBJ2-3; D is possibly TRBD2 (5 bases). The CDR3 has 13 residues. Germline V lookup: CDR1 SGHTA, CDR2 FQGNSA. The V and J ends lost 5 bases and 5 bases respectively, with 11 bases between them.

The chain uses TRBV27 and TRBJ2-5; the match to TRBD2 covers 7 bases. V shed 3 bases and J 3 bases; nucleotides not matched to a gene: 16. The CDR3 runs 18 residues. The germline CDR1 and CDR2 sequences are MNHEY and SMNVEV (reference sequence). This CDR3 reads CASSLSPPGGGREETQYF. CDR3 in DNA: TGTGCCAGCAGTTTGAGCCCCCCGGGTGGCGGGAGAGAAGAGACCCAGTACTTC.

The chain couples TRBV28 to TRBJ1-2; 7 bases agree with TRBD1. Germline-derived CDR1 and CDR2 are MDHEN and SYDVKM. V lost 7 bases, J lost 4 bases, and 6 bases stayed unmatched. CDR3 length: 13 amino acids. The CDR3 here is CASIRQGSYGYTF. The CDR3 nucleotides are TGTGCCAGCATCCGACAGGGAAGCTATGGCTACACCTTC.

This chain connects TRBV9 to TRBJ2-7; D might be TRBD1 (6 bases). V gave up 6 bases and J gave up 1 base, with 20 bases separating them. The CDR3 consists of 16 residues. Germline assignment: CDR1 SGDLS and CDR2 YYNGEE. CDR3 bases: TGTGCCAGCACCCTCGGCGATAAAGGGACATCCTACGAGCAGTACTTC. Translation: CASTLGDKGTSYEQYF.

This sequence joins TRBV19 and TRBJ1-5, with 7 bases identical to TRBD1. The J segment lost 6 bases and the V segment lost 7 bases, leaving 6 bases of the junction unmatched. CDR3 length: 13 residues. From germline, CDR1 is LNHDA and CDR2 SQIVND (reference sequence). Written as DNA, the CDR3 is TGTGCCAGTAACCACCAGGGGGGTCAGCCCCAGCATTTT. It specifies CASNHQGGQPQHF.

The chain links TRBV5-5 to TRBJ2-7, with TRBD1 as a possible D gene (7 bases). V lost 4 bases and J 3 bases, leaving 17 bases between the germline ends. CDR1 is SGHKS, CDR2 YYEKEE, per germline (reference sequence). The CDR3 runs to 15 residues. The CDR3 region is CASSRGTDRNYEQYF. Written as DNA, the CDR3 is TGTGCCAGCAGCCGCGGGACAGACAGGAACTACGAGCAGTACTTC.

This clone showed up just once. The chain has TRBV19 and TRBJ1-5; D gene uncertain. The germline CDR1 and CDR2 sequences are LNHDA and SQIVND (reference sequence). CDR3 length: 16 residues. V was cut by 2 bases and J by 5 bases, with 16 bases left in between. The chain's CDR3 is CASSINGAGSYQPQHF. The DNA for the CDR3 is TGTGCCAGTAGTATAAACGGAGCCGGGAGCTATCAGCCCCAGCATTTT.

This chain links TRBV7-2 with TRBJ1-1; D is unclear. V gave up 3 bases and J gave up 4 bases, with 9 bases separating them. This CDR3 is 13 amino acids long. Germline CDR1 is SGHTA and CDR2 is FQGNSA. CDR3 in amino acids: CASSFAEGTEAFF. CDR3 DNA: TGTGCCAGCAGCTTTGCCGAGGGCACTGAAGCTTTCTTT.

The chain joins TRBV5-1 to TRBJ2-3; D not resolved. Germline loops: CDR1 SGHRS, CDR2 YFSETQ. The ends were cut back, 1 base at V and 4 bases at J, with 10 bases in the middle. The CDR3 length is 14 residues. Here the CDR3 reads CASSLPTAPDTQYF. The CDR3 nucleotides read TGCGCCAGCAGCTTGCCTACTGCCCCAGATACGCAGTATTTT.

The J gene is TRBJ2-7, the V gene TRBV4-2; 10 bases are a match to TRBD2. Trimming removed 1 base from V and 6 bases from J; junction bases left unmatched: 9. Germline V gene data show CDR1 as LGHNA and CDR2 as YNFKEQ. The CDR3 totals 16 residues. The CDR3 DNA reads TGTGCCAGCAGCCAAGGTTATCTAGCGGGGGCCTTCGAGCAGTACTTC. Residues: CASSQGYLAGAFEQYF.

For this clone: Other nucleotide sequences from this sample produce the same CDR3. The V and J genes are TRBV7-9 and TRBJ2-3, with unresolved D. Trimming took off 2 bases at V and 1 base at J, with 4 bases between the two ends. The CDR3 spans 13 residues. Germline loops: CDR1 SEHNR, CDR2 FQNEAQ (reference sequence). For the CDR3, the DNA is TGTGCCAGCAGCTTAACAGGCACAGATACGCAGTATTTT. Its protein is CASSLTGTDTQYF.

This sequence joins TRBV7-2 and TRBJ2-7, with 12 bases lining up with TRBD2. In germline, CDR1 is SGHTA, CDR2 FQGNSA. V dropped 5 bases and J dropped 5; count of bases not matched to a gene: 13. This CDR3 region has 17 residues. This CDR3 reads CASSPTLAGGPGHEQYF. CDR3 sequence (DNA): TGTGCCAGCAGCCCCACGCTAGCGGGAGGGCCGGGACACGAGCAGTACTTC.

The chain has TRBV5-1 and TRBJ2-7; 9 bases line up with TRBD1. CDR1 and CDR2 (germline): SGHRS, YFSETQ. The J segment lost 4 bases and the V segment lost 4 bases, leaving 9 bases of the junction unmatched. This CDR3 contains 15 residues. Here the CDR3 reads CASSLGTGISYEQYF. CDR3 sequence (DNA): TGCGCCAGCAGCCTCGGGACAGGGATTTCGTACGAGCAGTACTTC.

In DNA form, the CDR3 reads TGTGCCAGCAGCCCGCAGGGAGTGACCGGGGAGCTGTTTTTT. As protein: CASSPQGVTGELFF. The gene calls are TRBV7-2 and TRBJ2-2; D assignment may be TRBD1 or TRBD2 (5 bases each). Germline V gives CDR1 SGHTA, CDR2 FQGNSA. The CDR3 has 14 residues. The germline V and J ends were trimmed by 5 bases and 5 bases, with 12 bases remaining between them.

J is TRBJ1-4 and V is TRBV4-3, with D perhaps matching TRBD1 (5 bases). With 6 bases removed from V and 4 bases from J, the gap between germline ends came to 15 bases. CDR1 LGHNA and CDR2 YSLEER come from the germline V gene. The CDR3 covers 15 residues. The CDR3 DNA reads as TGCGCCAGCAGACTCACCGGAGGGGATAATGAAAAACTGTTTTTT. The encoded protein is CASRLTGGDNEKLFF.

The chain couples TRBV5-1 to TRBJ2-1; the match to TRBD2 covers 13 bases. The germline CDR1 and CDR2 sequences are SGHRS and YFSETQ. The CDR3 length is 14 residues. Trimming removed 5 bases from V and 6 bases from J; junction bases left unmatched: 2. The CDR3 nucleotides read TGCGCCAGCAGTCGGACTAGCGGGAGCAATGAGCAGTTCTTC. Translated, it gives CASSRTSGSNEQFF.

The chain joins TRBV27 to TRBJ1-3; weak D call: TRBD1 (6 bases). Trimming took off 5 bases at V and 2 bases at J, with 13 bases between the two ends. The CDR3 is made up of 15 amino acids. Germline CDR1 reads MNHEY; CDR2 reads SMNVEV (reference sequence). The CDR3 reads CASSLGAGAGNTIYF. CDR3 coding DNA: TGTGCCAGCAGTCTCGGGGCAGGGGCTGGAAACACCATATATTTT.

This clone was counted once. The chain has TRBV2 and TRBJ2-5; 8 positions agree with TRBD1. Germline V lookup: CDR1 SNHLY, CDR2 FYNNEI. The ends lost 5 bases at V and 2 bases at J; junction bases unmatched: 7. This CDR3 is built from 15 residues. The CDR3 coding sequence is TGTGCCAGCAGTAATGACAGGGGTTGGCAAGAGACCCAGTACTTC. Amino acid sequence: CASSNDRGWQETQYF. Looking up the rest from reference TRBV2 and TRBJ2-5 gives the full variable domain: EPEVTQTPSHQVTQMGQEVILRCVPISNHLYFYWYRQILGQKVEFLVSFYNNEISEKSEIFDDQFSVERPDGSNFTLKIRSTKLEDSAMYFCASSNDRGWQETQYFGPGTRLLVL.

This clone was detected once. The chain recombines TRBV28 with TRBJ2-1; 7 bases map to TRBD2. The CDR3 is made up of 16 amino acids. Germline V gene lookup returns CDR1 MDHEN and CDR2 SYDVKM. J gave up 4 bases and V 5 bases, and 11 bases lay outside the gene matches. The CDR3 sequence is CASSKPGTTTYNEQFF. The CDR3 DNA reads TGTGCCAGCAGTAAGCCCGGGACTACTACATACAATGAGCAGTTCTTC.

The chain joins TRBV30 to TRBJ2-3; 13 bases map to TRBD2. V dropped 0 bases and J dropped 2; count of bases not matched to a gene: 5. The CDR3 totals 17 residues. CDR1 and CDR2 from the germline V gene are GTSNPN and SVGIG (reference sequence). CDR3: CAWSVALAGGLTDTQYF. The CDR3 DNA reads as TGTGCCTGGAGTGTAGCACTAGCGGGGGGGCTCACAGATACGCAGTATTTT.

The rearrangement links TRBV18 to TRBJ2-1, with 8 bases aligning to TRBD2. V trimming: 4 bases; J trimming: 0 bases; junction bases outside the gene matches: 5. This CDR3 spans 16 amino acids. CDR1 and CDR2 (germline): KGHSH, LQKENI. Written as DNA, the CDR3 is TGTGCCAGCTCACAAGGACTAGCCAGCTCCTACAATGAGCAGTTCTTC. Its translation: CASSQGLASSYNEQFF.

The CDR3: CASSSQTPGQGFF. DNA of the CDR3: TGTGCCAGCAGCTCTCAAACGCCGGGACAGGGGTTCTTT. V is TRBV7-2 and J is TRBJ1-1; 10 nucleotides line up with TRBD1. The V and J ends lost 4 bases and 14 bases, in that order; junction bases with no gene match: 10. CDR3 length equals 13 residues. Germline loops: CDR1 SGHTA, CDR2 FQGNSA.

This chain connects TRBV29-1 to TRBJ2-7; possibly TRBD1 for D (5 bases). V was shortened by 0 bases and J by 3 bases, with 12 bases between the two germline ends. This CDR3 has 14 amino acids. Germline V lookup: CDR1 SQVTM, CDR2 ANQGSEA. In nucleotides, the CDR3 is TGCAGCGTTGAAGATCAGGGATCGGACTACGAGCAGTACTTC. This encodes CSVEDQGSDYEQYF.

The chain carries TRBV9 and TRBJ2-5; D unclear. This CDR3 contains 13 residues. The V gene lost 0 bases and the J gene lost 5 bases, with 8 bases spanning the gap. Germline V gives CDR1 SGDLS, CDR2 YYNGEE. For the CDR3, the DNA is TGTGCCAGCAGCGTAGGAGGTCTCGAGACCCAGTACTTC. This sequence encodes CASSVGGLETQYF.

This clone was recorded only once. The genes are TRBV28 and TRBJ2-5; D unresolved. V lost 1 base and J 7 bases, leaving 10 bases between the germline ends. There are 13 residues in the CDR3. The V gene's germline CDR1 is MDHEN and CDR2 SYDVKM. For the CDR3, the DNA is TGTGCCAGCAGTTTATATCGATTTGGGACCCAGTACTTC. Amino acid sequence: CASSLYRFGTQYF.

This sequence joins TRBV19 and TRBJ2-3; D is undetermined. The CDR3 totals 13 residues. Trimming cost V 6 bases and J 5 bases, with 12 bases left between them. CDR1 and CDR2 from the germline V gene are LNHDA and SQIVND (reference sequence). CDR3 nucleotides: TGTGCCAGTAGCGGGCTATTAAGAGATACGCAGTATTTT. It specifies CASSGLLRDTQYF.

The J gene is TRBJ2-5, the V gene TRBV5-6, with a weak D call TRBD2 (5 bases). Trimming removed 4 bases from V and 1 base from J, with 8 bases in between. The CDR3 extends over 13 amino acids. The germline V gene encodes CDR1 SGHDT and CDR2 YYEEEE. The CDR3 sequence: CASSHGVQETQYF. The CDR3 DNA reads TGTGCCAGCAGCCACGGGGTCCAAGAGACCCAGTACTTC.

This clone was seen a handful of times. The chain couples TRBV10-3 to TRBJ2-1; 10 bases agree with TRBD2. The CDR3 covers 15 residues. Germline lookup yields CDR1 ENHRY and CDR2 SYGVKD. V trimming: 5 bases; J trimming: 1 base; junction bases outside the gene matches: 2. CDR3 nucleotide sequence: TGTGCCATCAGTCCTAGCGGGGGATCCTACAATGAGCAGTTCTTC. This codes for CAISPSGGSYNEQFF.

The genes are TRBV11-2 and TRBJ2-2; D might be TRBD1 (5 bases). This CDR3 contains 15 residues. Trimming cost V 5 bases and J 2 bases, with 12 bases left between them. CDR1 and CDR2 (germline): SGHAT, FQNNGV. The CDR3 DNA reads TGTGCCAGCAGCCCCGAAGGGGCTAACACCGGGGAGCTGTTTTTT. Its protein product is CASSPEGANTGELFF.